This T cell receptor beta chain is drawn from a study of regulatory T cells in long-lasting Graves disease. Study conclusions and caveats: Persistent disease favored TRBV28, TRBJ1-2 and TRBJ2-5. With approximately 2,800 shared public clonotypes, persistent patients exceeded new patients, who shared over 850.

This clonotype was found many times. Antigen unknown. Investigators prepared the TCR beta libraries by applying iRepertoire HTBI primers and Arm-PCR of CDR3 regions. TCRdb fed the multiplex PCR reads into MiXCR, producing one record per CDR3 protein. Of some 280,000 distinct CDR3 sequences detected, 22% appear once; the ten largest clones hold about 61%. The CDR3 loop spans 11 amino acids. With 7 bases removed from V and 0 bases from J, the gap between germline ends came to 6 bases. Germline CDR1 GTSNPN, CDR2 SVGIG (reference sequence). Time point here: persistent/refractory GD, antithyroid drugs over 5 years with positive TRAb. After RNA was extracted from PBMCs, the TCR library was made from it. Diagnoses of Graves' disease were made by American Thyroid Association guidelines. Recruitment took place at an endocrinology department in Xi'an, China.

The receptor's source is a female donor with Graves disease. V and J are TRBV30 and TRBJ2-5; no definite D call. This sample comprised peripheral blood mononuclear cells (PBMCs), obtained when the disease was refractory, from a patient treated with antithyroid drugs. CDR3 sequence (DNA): TGTGCCTACAGCCACCAAGAGACCCAGTACTTC. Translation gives CAYSHQETQYF.